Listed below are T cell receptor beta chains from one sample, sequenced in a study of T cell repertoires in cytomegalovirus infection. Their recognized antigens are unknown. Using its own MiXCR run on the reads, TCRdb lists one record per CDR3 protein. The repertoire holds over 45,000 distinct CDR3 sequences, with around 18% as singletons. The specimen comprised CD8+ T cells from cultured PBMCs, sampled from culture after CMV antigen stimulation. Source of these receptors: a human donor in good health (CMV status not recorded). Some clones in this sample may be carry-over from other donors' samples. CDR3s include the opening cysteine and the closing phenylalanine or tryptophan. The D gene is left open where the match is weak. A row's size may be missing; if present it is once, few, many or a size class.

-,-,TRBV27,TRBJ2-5,TGTGCCAGCAGTTACCTCCCCCAAGAGACCCAGTACTTC,CASSYLPQETQYF
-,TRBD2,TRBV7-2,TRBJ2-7,TGTGCCAGCAGCTTGACTACTAGCGGTTACGAGCAGTACTTC,CASSLTTSGYEQYF
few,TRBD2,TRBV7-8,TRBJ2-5,TGTGCCAGCAGCTTACCTAGCGGGGTCAATTGGACCCAGTACTTC,CASSLPSGVNWTQYF
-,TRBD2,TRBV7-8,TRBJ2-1,TGTGCCAGCAGCTTAGGGACTAGTGATATCAATGAGCAGTTCTTC,CASSLGTSDINEQFF
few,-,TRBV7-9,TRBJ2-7,TGTGCCAGCAGCTCGACTGTAACCTACGAGCAGTACTTC,CASSSTVTYEQYF
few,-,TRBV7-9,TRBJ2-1,TGTGCCAGCAGGGAGCTGGACTCCCCGGCGCATGAGCAGTTCTTC,CASRELDSPAHEQFF
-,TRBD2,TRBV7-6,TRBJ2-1,TGTGCCAGCAGCTTAGGACTAGCGGGAGCGGGGGAGCAGTTCTTC,CASSLGLAGAGEQFF
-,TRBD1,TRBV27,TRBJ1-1,TGTGCCAGCAGTCCCGGGACAGGGCGAGCTTTCTTT,CASSPGTGRAFF
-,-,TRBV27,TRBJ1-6,TGTGCCAGCACCCCCTATGGGGGGGCCTATAATTCACCCCTCCACTTT,CASTPYGGAYNSPLHF
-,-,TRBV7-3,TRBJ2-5,TGTGCCAGCAGCGCCGGGGCAGGAGAGACCCAGTACTTC,CASSAGAGETQYF
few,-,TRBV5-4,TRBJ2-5,TGTGCCAGCAGCGCAGGGGGGGGGCTAAAAGAGACCCAGTACTTC,CASSAGGGLKETQYF
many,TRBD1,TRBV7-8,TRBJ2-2,TGTGCCAGCAGCTTAAGGACAGGGGGTAGAGTGGACACCGGGGAGCTGTTTTTT,CASSLRTGGRVDTGELFF
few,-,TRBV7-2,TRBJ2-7,TGTGCCAGCAGCTTACTCGAGGGTGACGAGCAGTACTTC,CASSLLEGDEQYF
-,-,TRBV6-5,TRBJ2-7,TGTGCCAGCAGTTACGGGCAGGGGCAATACGAGCAGTACTTC,CASSYGQGQYEQYF
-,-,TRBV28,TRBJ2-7,TGTGCCAGCAGTTTGGGTTATCAAGGGGAGCAGTACTTC,CASSLGYQGEQYF
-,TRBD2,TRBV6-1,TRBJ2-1,TGTGCCAGCGGGACGGGGGGAATGGGGTACAATGAGCAGTTCTTC,CASGTGGMGYNEQFF
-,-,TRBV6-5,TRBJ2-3,TGTGCCAGCAGTTTCAGGGCAGTCACAGATACGCAGTATTTT,CASSFRAVTDTQYF
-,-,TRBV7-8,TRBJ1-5,TGTGCCAGCAGCTTAGCACCTTCAGGGGATAGGGTTTATAGCAATCAGCCCCAGCATTTT,CASSLAPSGDRVYSNQPQHF
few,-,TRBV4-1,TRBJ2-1,TGCGCCAGCAGCCAAGGGACGGGAGCCTCCTACAATGAGCAGTTCTTC,CASSQGTGASYNEQFF
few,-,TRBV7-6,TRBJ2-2,TGTGCCAGCAGCGCGGTCCAGGGGAACACCGGGGAGCTGTTTTTT,CASSAVQGNTGELFF
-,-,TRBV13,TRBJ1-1,TGTGCCAGCAGCAACAGGGCTCTTGACACTGAAGCTTTCTTT,CASSNRALDTEAFF
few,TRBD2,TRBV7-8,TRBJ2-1,TGTGCCAGCAGCAATACGGGACTAGCGTTCAATGAGCAGTTCTTC,CASSNTGLAFNEQFF
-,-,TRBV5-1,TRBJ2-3,TGCGCCAGCAGCCTAACCCGAACTGGGGGGATGGATACGCAGTATTTT,CASSLTRTGGMDTQYF
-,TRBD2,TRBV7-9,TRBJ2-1,TGTGCCAGCAGCGAAGGGGCGGGGGCCTACAATGAGCAGTTCTTC,CASSEGAGAYNEQFF
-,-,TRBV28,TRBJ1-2,TGTGCCAGCAGTTTACCCCTAGAGCAAAAGTATGGCTACACCTTC,CASSLPLEQKYGYTF
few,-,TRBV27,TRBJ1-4,TGTGCCAGCAGTAACGTTAATGAAAAACTGTTTTTT,CASSNVNEKLFF
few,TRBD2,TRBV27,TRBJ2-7,TGTGCCAGCAGTTTCGGGGGGTCCGACTACGAGCAGTACTTC,CASSFGGSDYEQYF
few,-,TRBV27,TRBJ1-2,TGTGCCAGCAGTTTCGACTCAGACAAAGGCTACACCTTC,CASSFDSDKGYTF
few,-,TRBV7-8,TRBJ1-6,TGTGCCAGCAGCTTATTGGACCCGAGCTCCTATAATTCACCCCTCCACTTT,CASSLLDPSSYNSPLHF
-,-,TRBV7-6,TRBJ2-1,TGTGCCAGCAGCTTAGCAGGAACGGGTGGGGGCTACAATGAGCAGTTCTTC,CASSLAGTGGGYNEQFF
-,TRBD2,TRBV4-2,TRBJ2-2,TGTGCCAGCAGCCAAGATCTAGCGGGGGGGCTAGGCGGGGAGCTGTTTTTT,CASSQDLAGGLGGELFF
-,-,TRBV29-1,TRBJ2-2,TGCAGCGCCTCGAACACCGGGGAGCTGTTTTTT,CSASNTGELFF
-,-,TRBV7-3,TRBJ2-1,TGTGCCAGCAGCCCCGGGGGTCGGGGGAATGAGCAGTTCTTC,CASSPGGRGNEQFF
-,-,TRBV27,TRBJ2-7,TGTGCCAGCAGCGCCGGGCGCCAGGTCAAAGAGCAGTACTTC,CASSAGRQVKEQYF
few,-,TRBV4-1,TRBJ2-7,TGCGCCAGCAGCCAAGATTGGGGTTGGAACGAGCAGTACTTC,CASSQDWGWNEQYF
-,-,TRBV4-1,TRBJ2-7,TGCGCCAGCAGCCAAGGGACCCAGTTCGGCGACGAGCAGTACTTC,CASSQGTQFGDEQYF
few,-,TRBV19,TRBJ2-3,TGTGTCAGTAGTCACAGGGACTCTTCCACAGATACGCAGTATTTT,CVSSHRDSSTDTQYF